The clone carrying this TCR beta chain has only a few counts. What it binds is unknown. These data originate in a study of T cells in Graves' hyperthyroidism and ophthalmopathy. Broader study findings: A 13 V-J signature model discriminated ophthalmopathy versus stable hyperthyroidism.

TCR beta CDR3 regions were amplified from RNA transcripts. Carried out on the TCR CDR3, a first-round RT-PCR used the HTBI primer set. TCRdb processed the multiplex PCR reads anew with MiXCR; each CDR3 protein has one entry. The data contain more than 550,000 distinct CDR3 sequences, nearly 45% of them singletons. Sequenced material: peripheral blood or thyroid tissue (not recorded which). The TCR originated in an adult man with Graves' disease, either hyperthyroidism or ophthalmopathy (not recorded which).

The CDR3, as DNA: TGTGCCAGTAGTATGCCGTCCGGACCGAACACCGGGGAGCTGTTTTTT. It translates to CASSMPSGPNTGELFF. The chain uses TRBV19 and TRBJ2-2; D unclear. V lost 3 bases to trimming and J lost 0 bases, with 11 bases between them. Germline-derived CDR1 and CDR2 are LNHDA and SQIVND (reference sequence). The CDR3 is 16 amino acids.